This T cell receptor (beta chain) was sequenced for a study of blood T cell repertoires in COVID-19. Whole-study context: Samples representing acute and convalescent COVID-19 were sourced from the United States, Italy and Spain.

CDR1 is SGDLS, CDR2 YYNGEE, per germline. This CDR3 region has 14 residues. Trimming removed 0 bases at V and 4 bases at J, with 10 bases between. Produced via immunoSEQ multiplex PCR; TCRdb's table is partial and in-frame only. The sample consists of 190,000 or so clones, around 90% of them appearing once. A single count supports this clone. The sequence derives from a man in his forties with active or convalescent COVID-19. The chain is built from TRBV9 and TRBJ2-5; the D gene is possibly TRBD1 (6 bases). The specimen was peripheral blood. The CDR3 sequence is CASSVGVQGETQYF. The CDR3 DNA reads as TGTGCCAGCAGCGTAGGCGTACAGGGAGAGACCCAGTACTTC.